This TCR beta chain is from a study of blood T cell repertoires in COVID-19. Trimming took 3 bases from V and 0 from J, leaving 9 bases between them. The V gene's germline CDR1 is LNHDA and CDR2 SQIVND (reference sequence). This CDR3 comprises 16 residues. Some clones are missing from TCRdb's copy, which holds only in-frame ones; the method was immunoSEQ multiplex PCR. The repertoire holds fewer than 350,000 clones, with 85% as singletons. The chain couples TRBV19 to TRBJ1-6; no clear D gene. The sample taken for sequencing was PBMCs or T cells enriched from blood (not recorded which). This TCR derives from a woman aged 30 to 39 who had been exposed to COVID-19. CDR3 protein: CASSIQQSSYNSPLHF. In DNA form, the CDR3 reads TGTGCCAGTAGTATCCAACAGAGCTCCTATAATTCACCCCTCCACTTT.